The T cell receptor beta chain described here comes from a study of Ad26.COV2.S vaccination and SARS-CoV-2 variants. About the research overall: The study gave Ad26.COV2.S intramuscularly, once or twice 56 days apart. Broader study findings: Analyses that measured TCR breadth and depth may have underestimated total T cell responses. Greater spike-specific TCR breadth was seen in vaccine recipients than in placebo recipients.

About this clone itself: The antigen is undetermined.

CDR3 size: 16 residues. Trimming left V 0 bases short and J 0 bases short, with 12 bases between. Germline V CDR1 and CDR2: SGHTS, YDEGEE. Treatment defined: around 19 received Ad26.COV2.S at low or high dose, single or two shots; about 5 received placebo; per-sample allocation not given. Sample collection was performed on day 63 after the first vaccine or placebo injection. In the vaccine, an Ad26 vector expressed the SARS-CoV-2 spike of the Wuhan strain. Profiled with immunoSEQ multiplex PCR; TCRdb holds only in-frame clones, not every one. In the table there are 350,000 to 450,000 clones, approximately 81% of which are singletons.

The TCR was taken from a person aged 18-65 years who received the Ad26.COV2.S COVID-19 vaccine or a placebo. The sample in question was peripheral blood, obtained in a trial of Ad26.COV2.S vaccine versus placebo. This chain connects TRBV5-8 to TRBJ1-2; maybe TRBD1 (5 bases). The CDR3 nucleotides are TGTGCCAGCAGCTTGGTCCAGGGTCGAGCTAACTATGGCTACACCTTC. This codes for CASSLVQGRANYGYTF.